A selection of T cell receptor beta chains follows, all from one sample in a study of a mutant IDH1 vaccine in newly diagnosed glioma. The data were produced by immunoSEQ multiplex PCR, yet TCRdb's version contains in-frame clones alone and is incomplete. The repertoire holds more than 80,000 clones, with 83% as singletons. Specimen: PBMCs, collected from a glioma patient treated with radiotherapy, temozolomide or both. These receptors were collected from a woman between 45 and 65 years old with glioma. The CDR3 runs from the conserved cysteine through the conserved F or W. The D gene is left open where the match is weak. Clone size appears in some rows only: once, few, many, or a class for an expanded clone.

CASSIRGGAETEAFF | TGTGCCAGTAGTATTCGGGGGGGCGCGGAAACTGAAGCTTTCTTT | . | TRBJ1-1 | . | TRBV19
CAWSGGGRNSPLHF | TGTGCCTGGAGTGGTGGGGGCAGGAATTCACCCCTCCACTTT | . | TRBJ1-6 | few | TRBV30
CASSTSGAEELFF | TGTGCCAGTAGTACCTCCGGGGCGGAGGAGCTGTTTTTT | . | TRBJ2-2 | few | TRBV19
CASSPDRGSTEAFF | TGTGCCAGCAGCCCAGACAGGGGGAGCACTGAAGCTTTCTTT | TRBD1 | TRBJ1-1 | . | TRBV7-2
CASSQRGGLGTDTQYF | TGTGCCAGCAGCCAAAGAGGGGGGCTGGGCACAGATACGCAGTATTTT | . | TRBJ2-3 | . | TRBV4-2
CASSGLNSPLHF | TGTGCCAGCAGCGGTTTAAATTCACCCCTCCACTTT | . | TRBJ1-6 | . | TRBV2
CASSPHAGSGAEAFF | TGTGCCAGCTCACCCCACGCTGGTTCGGGAGCTGAAGCTTTCTTT | . | TRBJ1-1 | once | TRBV18
CASSLDSFYGYTF | TGTGCCAGCAGCTTGGACAGCTTCTATGGCTACACCTTC | . | TRBJ1-2 | few | TRBV7-9
CASSSSGGNYGYTF | TGTGCCAGCAGCTCCAGCGGGGGGAACTATGGCTACACCTTC | . | TRBJ1-2 | . | TRBV7-2
CASSQYVTKNIQYF | TGTGCCAGCAGCCAATACGTAACCAAAAACATTCAGTACTTC | . | TRBJ2-4 | . | TRBV14
CASSFGTGGGYYGYTF | TGTGCCAGCAGCTTTGGTACAGGGGGGGGATACTATGGCTACACCTTC | TRBD1 | TRBJ1-2 | few | TRBV7-9
CASSLYTGRGEKLFF | TGTGCCAGCAGTTTATACACGGGGAGGGGAGAAAAACTGTTTTTT | . | TRBJ1-4 | . | TRBV27
CASRNKANQPQHF | TGTGCCAGCAGAAATAAGGCGAATCAGCCCCAGCATTTT | . | TRBJ1-5 | . | TRBV27
CASSQSTRQAFF | TGCGCCAGCAGCCAAAGTACCCGGCAGGCTTTCTTT | . | TRBJ1-1 | . | TRBV4-1
CASSPDRGNQPQHF | TGTGCCAGCAGCCCGGACAGGGGTAATCAGCCCCAGCATTTT | TRBD1 | TRBJ1-5 | . | TRBV9
CASSVVTGSEAFF | TGTGCCAGCAGCGTAGTAACAGGGTCTGAAGCTTTCTTT | . | TRBJ1-1 | few | TRBV9